This entry lists 21 T cell receptor beta chains sequenced from one sample in a study of cytomegalovirus exposure and HLA in healthy donors. PCR primers comprised 60 Vbeta and 13 Jbeta primers. Only in-frame clones appear in the TCRdb table, and some are missing; sequencing was by immunoSEQ multiplex PCR. The repertoire holds some 140,000 clones, with roughly 85% as singletons. The sequenced sample consisted of PBMCs. Every receptor here comes from a middle-aged man in good health and CMV-seropositive.

This clone was counted a single time. The rearrangement joins TRBV30 to TRBJ1-1, with D tentatively TRBD1 (5 bases). The CDR3 runs to 13 residues. The germline CDR1 and CDR2 sequences are GTSNPN and SVGIG (reference sequence). The CDR3 DNA is TGTAGGTCCGGGGGGAGGATGAACACTGAAGCTTTCTTT. It encodes CRSGGRMNTEAFF. Full variable domain (missing parts from reference TRBV30 and TRBJ1-1): SQTIHQWPATLVQPVGSPLSLECTVEGTSNPNLYWYRQAAGRGLQLLFYSVGIGQISSEVPQNLSASRPQDRQFILSSKKLLLSDSGFYLCRSGGRMNTEAFFGQGTRLTVV.

The chain links TRBV5-1 to TRBJ2-5; the match to TRBD2 covers 7 bases. The germline gives CDR1 SGHRS, CDR2 YFSETQ. The CDR3 totals 15 residues. After removal of 3 bases from V and 5 bases from J, the junction contained 10 bases not matched to a gene. CDR3 nucleotides: TGCGCCAGCAGCTGGGAGGGAGGGATTTCGGAGACCCAGTACTTC. Protein sequence: CASSWEGGISETQYF.

This rearrangement joins TRBV27 to TRBJ1-2, with D maybe TRBD1 (6 bases). Germline V CDR1 and CDR2: MNHEY, SMNVEV (reference sequence). Trimming pared 5 bases from V and 7 bases from J, leaving 11 bases between. CDR3 length: 12 amino acids. The CDR3 DNA sequence: TGTGCCAGCAGTCAGTTCAGGGGTGGCTACACCTTC. Its translation: CASSQFRGGYTF.

V is TRBV6-1 and J is TRBJ1-1; D not resolved. From germline, CDR1 is MNHNS and CDR2 SASEGT. The CDR3 length is 14 residues. Trimming cost V 8 bases and J 2 bases, with 15 bases left between them. CDR3 loop: CASLTTATNTEAFF. The DNA of the CDR3 is TGTGCCAGCCTAACGACGGCGACTAACACTGAAGCTTTCTTT.

Concerning this clone itself: Mismatch with germline at one junction end may stem from a read error. The V and J genes are TRBV11-2 and TRBJ2-7; 7 nucleotides match TRBD2. The CDR3 spans 13 residues. CDR1 SGHAT and CDR2 FQNNGV come from the germline V gene. In nucleotides, the CDR3 is TGTGCCAGCAGCTTAGATTGGGGGGGGATTAGGCACTTC. Translated: CASSLDWGGIRHF.

The genes are TRBV6-1 and TRBJ2-5; 10 bases agree with TRBD2. This CDR3 has 14 residues. The germline gives CDR1 MNHNS, CDR2 SASEGT. With 7 bases clipped from V and 5 bases from J, the junction kept 7 bases outside the gene matches. The CDR3 loop is CASTRQAGGETQYF. The CDR3 nucleotides read TGTGCCAGCACTAGGCAAGCGGGAGGGGAGACCCAGTACTTC.

In regard to this clone: A read error may produce the germline difference seen at one junction end. The chain combines TRBV7-9 with TRBJ1-1; the D is unclear. Looked up from germline, CDR1 is SEHNR and CDR2 is FQNEAQ (reference sequence). This CDR3 has 10 amino acids. CDR3 residues: CSSGDSLAFF. CDR3 DNA: TGTTCCAGCGGTGACTCCCTCGCTTTCTTT.

The chain has TRBV30 and TRBJ1-1; maybe TRBD1 (6 bases). Germline-derived CDR1 and CDR2 are GTSNPN and SVGIG (reference sequence). There are 13 residues in the CDR3. Trimming stripped 0 bases from V and 6 bases from J, with 11 bases between. CDR3 nucleotide sequence: TGTGCCTGGAGTGTCGGGGGGGCCCCTGAAGCTTTCTTT. This translates into CAWSVGGAPEAFF.

This chain connects TRBV10-3 to TRBJ2-7, with D uncertain. The CDR3 length is 14 residues. Germline CDR1 ENHRY, CDR2 SYGVKD. V was clipped by 0 bases and J by 12 bases, with 18 bases between them. Here the CDR3 DNA reads TGTGCCATCAGTGAGTCTCCTAGTTTTTACAAGTGGTACTTC. Translation: CAISESPSFYKWYF.

The rearrangement uses TRBV4-2 and TRBJ1-5; TRBD1 matches 8 bases. This CDR3 is built from 16 residues. V lost 0 bases, J lost 2 bases, and 3 bases stayed unmatched. Germline V CDR1 and CDR2: LGHNA, YNFKEQ. The DNA for the CDR3 is TGTGCCAGCAGCCAAGACCCACAGGGGGGCAATCAGCCCCAGCATTTT. The encoded protein is CASSQDPQGGNQPQHF.

This chain's CDR3 is CASSRTGTGSETQYF. Written as DNA, the CDR3 is TGTGCCAGCAGTCGTACCGGGACAGGGTCAGAGACCCAGTACTTC. This rearrangement joins TRBV11-2 to TRBJ2-5; 9 nucleotides match TRBD1. The germline V gene has CDR1 SGHAT and CDR2 FQNNGV. V was clipped by 6 bases and J by 4 bases; unmatched bases: 9. This CDR3 spans 15 amino acids.

The CDR3 is CASSANRANYGYTF. The CDR3 bases are TGTGCCAGCAGCGCCAACAGGGCTAACTATGGCTACACCTTC. The genes are TRBV5-4 and TRBJ1-2; D is perhaps TRBD1 (6 bases). The CDR3 runs 14 residues. Germline values: CDR1 SGHNT, CDR2 YYREEE (reference sequence). V lost 4 bases, J lost 0 bases, and 10 bases lay in between. The full variable domain, completed using reference TRBV5-4 and TRBJ1-2, is ETGVTQSPTHLIKTRGQQVTLRCSSQSGHNTVSWYQQALGQGPQFIFQYYREEENGRGNFPPRFSGLQFPNYSSELNVNALELDDSALYLCASSANRANYGYTFGSGTRLTVV.

The V gene is TRBV7-9, the J gene TRBJ2-5; tentative D call: TRBD2 (5 bases). CDR1 SEHNR and CDR2 FQNEAQ come from the germline V gene (reference sequence). The CDR3 has 13 amino acids. Trimming cost V 4 bases and J 7 bases, with 13 bases left between them. The CDR3, as DNA: TGTGCCAGCAGCTCGACTATTTCCGGGACCCAGTACTTC. Translation gives CASSSTISGTQYF.

The V gene is TRBV10-3, the J gene TRBJ2-7; perhaps TRBD2 as D (5 bases). Germline V gives CDR1 ENHRY, CDR2 SYGVKD. The CDR3 totals 18 residues. The V and J ends lost 3 bases and 1 base respectively, with 22 bases between them. CDR3 nucleotides: TGTGCCATCAGTGACGATAGAAATCCCACGGGGAGTTCCTACGAGCAGTACTTC. Protein: CAISDDRNPTGSSYEQYF.

This clone was counted a single time. The chain employs TRBV7-9 and TRBJ2-7; 9 nucleotides match TRBD1. With V trimmed by 5 bases and J by 5 bases, 10 bases remained unmatched. The CDR3 runs 15 residues. Germline V gene data show CDR1 as SEHNR and CDR2 as FQNEAQ (reference sequence). The DNA for the CDR3 is TGTGCCAGCAGCATAACGGGACAGGGAATCCACGAGCAGTACTTC. It specifies CASSITGQGIHEQYF. The whole variable domain, filled in from reference TRBV7-9 and TRBJ2-7, reads DTGVSQNPRHKITKRGQNVTFRCDPISEHNRLYWYRQTLGQGPEFLTYFQNEAQLEKSRLLSDRFSAERPKGSFSTLEIQRTEQGDSAMYLCASSITGQGIHEQYFGPGTRLTVT.

The table lists this clone with a few counts. The chain has TRBV19 and TRBJ1-6, with TRBD1 matching over 10 bases. The CDR3 runs 15 residues. Germline V gene sequence: CDR1 LNHDA, CDR2 SQIVND (reference sequence). V dropped 5 bases and J dropped 7; count of bases not matched to a gene: 5. CDR3 bases: TGTGCCAGTAGTGCCGGGACAGGGGACAATTCACCCCTCCACTTT. It is translated as CASSAGTGDNSPLHF.

V and J are TRBV6-1 and TRBJ2-7, with D unclear. The CDR3 runs 11 residues. Germline values: CDR1 MNHNS, CDR2 SASEGT. Trimming removed 4 bases at V and 2 bases at J, with 3 bases between. The DNA for the CDR3 is TGTGCCAGCAGTGCCGCCTACGAGCAGTACTTC. Its protein is CASSAAYEQYF.

The chain couples TRBV29-1 to TRBJ2-7, with TRBD2 as a possible D gene (5 bases). The CDR3 consists of 12 residues. In germline, CDR1 is SQVTM, CDR2 ANQGSEA. Trimming left V 4 bases short and J 0 bases short, with 7 bases between. CDR3 sequence: CSVAGDSYEQYF. In nucleotides, the CDR3 is TGCAGCGTTGCCGGGGACTCCTACGAGCAGTACTTC.

The rearrangement joins TRBV15 to TRBJ1-1; D perhaps matches TRBD1 (5 bases). Germline CDR1 is LNHNV and CDR2 is YYDKDF (reference sequence). The CDR3 length is 13 residues. The germline V and J ends were trimmed by 0 bases and 8 bases, with 10 bases remaining between them. Written as DNA, the CDR3 is TGTGCCACCAGCAGAGATGGGGCGACAGAAGCTTTCTTT. Protein: CATSRDGATEAFF. The full variable domain, in which reference TRBV15 and TRBJ1-1 provide the parts outside the CDR3, is DAMVIQNPRYQVTQFGKPVTLSCSQTLNHNVMYWYQQKSSQAPKLLFHYYDKDFNNEADTPDNFQSRRPNTSFCFLDIRSPGLGDTAMYLCATSRDGATEAFFGQGTRLTVV.

This clone turned up a few times. This chain links TRBV9 with TRBJ2-5, with unresolved D. Trimming removed 0 bases from V and 5 bases from J, with 14 bases in between. CDR1 is SGDLS and CDR2 is YYNGEE in the germline V gene. This CDR3 is 15 amino acids long. CDR3 sequence reads: CASSVGVENAETQYF. The DNA for the CDR3 is TGTGCCAGCAGCGTAGGTGTGGAGAATGCGGAGACCCAGTACTTC.

The rearrangement joins TRBV11-3 to TRBJ1-2, with 9 bases aligning to TRBD1. Trimming at V came to 4 bases and at J to 6 bases, leaving 3 bases not matched to a gene. CDR1 and CDR2 (germline): SGHNT, YENEEA. The CDR3 spans 13 residues. The CDR3 protein is CASSSRTGDGYTF. CDR3 nucleotide sequence: TGTGCCAGCAGCTCCCGGACAGGGGATGGCTACACCTTC.